This TCR beta chain was profiled in a study of response to subunit inactivated influenza vaccine. Whole-study results and caveats: New T cells are recruited in small numbers by each seasonal influenza vaccination, according to the authors' suggestion.

The CDR3 contains 15 residues. CDR1 is SGHVS, CDR2 FQNEAQ, per germline. Deletions cut 2 bases from V and 3 bases from J, with 12 bases between. This clonotype was seen more than once but under ten times. Its cognate antigen is unknown. MiXCR, run by TCRdb on the RT-PCR reads, gives a single entry per CDR3 protein. Of over 750,000 distinct CDR3 sequences detected, 21% appear once; the ten largest clones hold roughly 10%. The TCR was taken from a man aged 50-59 years who received an inactivated influenza vaccine. This specimen was PBMCs from blood, taken around 5 days after vaccination. The genes are TRBV7-8 and TRBJ2-3; D is unclear. The DNA of the CDR3 is TGTGCCAGCAGCTTAAGGTGGTGGGGTACAGATACGCAGTATTTT. Its translation: CASSLRWWGTDTQYF.